This T cell receptor (beta chain) was retrieved from a study of human T cells and chemical hapten exposure. Germline assignment: CDR1 SQVTM and CDR2 ANQGSEA. The CDR3 has 15 amino acids. V was clipped by 4 bases and J by 5 bases, with 21 bases between them. Each cDNA molecule in the library carried unique molecular identifiers. MiXCR, run by TCRdb on the RACE reads, gives a single entry per CDR3 protein. The sample lists roughly 380,000 distinct CDR3 sequences; 4% to 6% were seen once. This clonotype was seen repeatedly, ten times or more. Documented time point: pre-sensitization, week 0. Treatment defined: therapeutic diphenylcyclopropenone sensitization with weekly scalp DPC. Phlebotomy was performed prior to application of every patch test.

This sequence joins TRBV29-1 and TRBJ2-7; a weak D match, TRBD2 (6 bases). The sequence came from a woman between 45 and 65 years old with alopecia areata. Some clones in this sample may be carry-over from other donors' samples. The specimen comprised whole blood, sampled in connection with sensitization to the hapten diphenylcyclopropenone (DPC). CDR3: CSVVELASNEDEQYF. The DNA of the CDR3 is TGCAGCGTTGTTGAACTAGCTTCCAACGAGGACGAGCAGTACTTC.